This T cell receptor beta chain was captured by sequencing in a study of immune evolution from preneoplasia to lung adenocarcinoma. Study-level results: Normal lung had highest clonality; later lesions appeared denser, more diverse.

Some clones are missing from TCRdb's copy, which holds only in-frame ones; the method was immunoSEQ multiplex PCR. The data show 4,000 to 5,000 clones, with around 83% seen just once and 3.2% held by the top ten. Two lung cancer pathologists independently confirmed each histologic diagnosis. After pathologic assessment, macro-dissection selected premalignant or tumor cells for extraction. In regard to this clone: Its specificity is unknown.

The trim removed 6 bases at V and 4 bases at J, leaving 11 bases unmatched. Germline V lookup: CDR1 SGHTA, CDR2 FQGNSA. The CDR3 is 16 amino acids. This TCR derives from a person aged 70 to 85 with lung adenocarcinoma. V and J are TRBV7-2 and TRBJ2-2; 7 nucleotides match TRBD1. The sample taken for sequencing was FFPE minimally invasive lung adenocarcinoma tissue. This CDR3 is CASRPYTGQSTGELFF. DNA for the CDR3: TGTGCCAGCAGACCCTATACGGGACAGTCCACCGGGGAGCTGTTTTTT.